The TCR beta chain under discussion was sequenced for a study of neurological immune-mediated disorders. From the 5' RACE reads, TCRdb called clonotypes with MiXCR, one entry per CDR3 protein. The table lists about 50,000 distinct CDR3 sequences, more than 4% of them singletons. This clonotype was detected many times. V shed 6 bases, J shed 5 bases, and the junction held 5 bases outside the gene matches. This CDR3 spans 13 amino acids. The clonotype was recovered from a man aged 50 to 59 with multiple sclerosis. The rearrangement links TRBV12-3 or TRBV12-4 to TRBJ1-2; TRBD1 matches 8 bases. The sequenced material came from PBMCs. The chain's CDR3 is CASRDRDVYGYTF. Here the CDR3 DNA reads TGTGCCAGCAGGGACAGGGACGTTTATGGCTACACCTTC.